This is a list of T cell receptor beta chains from one sample in a study of blood T cells in healthy people across ages. Using its own MiXCR run on the 5' RACE reads, TCRdb lists one record per CDR3 protein. The sample holds over 450,000 distinct CDR3 sequences, less than 25% seen once. These same data were also listed under a study on T cells of mothers and their children.

The sequencing input was blood. The source of these receptors is a boy under 18 in good health. The conserved cysteine and the conserved F or W are not part of the CDR3 here. The D gene is left open where the match is weak. The size entry is marked missing in some rows and otherwise reads once, few, many or a size class.

TRBD1	NA	TRBV7-9	12	ASSLGGQTYEQY
NA	NA	TRBV12-3/TRBV12-4	12	ASSPGRTDYEQY
NA	NA	TRBV20-1	13	SARDRVVSTDTQY
NA	many	TRBV12-3/TRBV12-4	10	ASSPRTYEQY
NA	NA	TRBV6-6	10	ASSYPDTEAF
TRBD1	NA	TRBV2	14	ASRRGQVSSYNEQF
NA	few	TRBV12-3/TRBV12-4	13	ASSSFSGSPDTQY
NA	NA	TRBV4-3	11	ASSQDSITAQY
NA	few	TRBV7-2	13	ASSPPPQGRSPLH
NA	few	TRBV14	11	ASSQAWTGELF
NA	NA	TRBV28	12	ASRKFGATGELF
TRBD1	few	TRBV6-6	13	ASSKPGTGGGGYT
NA	few	TRBV19	9	NGGPRDAQY
TRBD1	NA	TRBV20-1	12	SVGRQGALDTQY
NA	NA	TRBV28	15	ASSLSFLDQFNYEQY
NA	few	TRBV5-1	12	ASSPQGSLKTQY
NA	few	TRBV7-2	13	ASVHKPGPLYEQY
NA	NA	TRBV28	14	ASSFQITRSSYEQY
TRBD2	NA	TRBV19	13	ASSIAAGGSDVLT
NA	NA	TRBV20-1	11	SASLLVISEQY
TRBD2	few	TRBV20-1	13	SAPRGLAGVYEQY
NA	NA	TRBV5-6	12	ASSPPGFGETQY
TRBD2	NA	TRBV28	14	ASSLQTSGAAYEQY
TRBD1	few	TRBV5-1	14	ASSLERGRDVETQY
NA	NA	TRBV4-1	12	ASSRTGVEDIQY
NA	many	TRBV5-1	9	ASSYGGLGY
NA	once	TRBV19	12	ASSIDRGQNIQY
NA	few	TRBV29-1	12	SVEDQRGADGYT
TRBD2	NA	TRBV20-1	14	SARGGGRAFDNEQF
TRBD2	few	TRBV19	13	ASSIGSGRFYEQY
NA	NA	TRBV6-5	11	ASSYSPSNEQY
TRBD2	few	TRBV7-6	12	ASSPTREYEEQY
NA	few	TRBV10-3	12	AIGLRGRNQPQH
NA	NA	TRBV20-1	9	SARGTSTQY
TRBD2	few	TRBV20-1	12	SASAGGRVETQY
NA	once	TRBV2	8	ASSSTSYT
NA	few	TRBV12-3/TRBV12-4	11	ASTADKHFEQY
TRBD1	NA	TRBV2	13	ASSPGNRGWRGYT
NA	NA	TRBV7-8	14	ASSLIAAGYVYEQY
TRBD1	NA	TRBV7-3	11	ASSTRQGNEQF
NA	few	TRBV7-2	11	ASSSRYNQPQH
NA	once	TRBV27	11	ASSPSPNYEQY
TRBD2	few	TRBV5-1	12	ASSATSAQETQY
NA	NA	TRBV4-1	11	ASSHPWGSEQY
NA	NA	TRBV5-1	15	ASSFLLGGPNTDTQY
NA	few	TRBV29-1	11	SARDGGSHEQY
NA	NA	TRBV28	12	ASSFIAEPNEQF
NA	many	TRBV30	12	AWSDRATNEKLF
TRBD1	many	TRBV7-9	13	ASSKQGAGQETQY
NA	NA	TRBV27	12	ASSMAGSGTEAF
TRBD1	many	TRBV18	12	ASSLTGAPTEAF
NA	many	TRBV28	10	ASSLYRDEQY
TRBD1	NA	TRBV7-9	12	ASSRQGTNEKLS